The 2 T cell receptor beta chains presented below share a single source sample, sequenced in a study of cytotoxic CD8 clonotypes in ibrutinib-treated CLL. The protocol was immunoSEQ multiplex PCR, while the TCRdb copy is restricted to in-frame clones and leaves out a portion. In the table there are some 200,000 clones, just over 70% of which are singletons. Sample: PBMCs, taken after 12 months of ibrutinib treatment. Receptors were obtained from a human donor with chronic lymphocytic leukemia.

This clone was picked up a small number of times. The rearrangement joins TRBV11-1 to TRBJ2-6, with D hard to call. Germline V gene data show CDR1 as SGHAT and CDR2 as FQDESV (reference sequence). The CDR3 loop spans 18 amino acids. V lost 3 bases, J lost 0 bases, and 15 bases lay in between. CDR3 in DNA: TGTGCCAGCAGCTTGAGACGGACGGGTATCTCTGGGGCCAACGTCCTGACTTTC. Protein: CASSLRRTGISGANVLTF.

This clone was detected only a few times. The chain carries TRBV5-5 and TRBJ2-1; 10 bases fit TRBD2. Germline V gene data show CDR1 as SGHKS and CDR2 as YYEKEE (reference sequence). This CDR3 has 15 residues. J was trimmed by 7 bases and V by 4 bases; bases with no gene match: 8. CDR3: CASSLSGGASNEQFF. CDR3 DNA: TGTGCCAGCAGCCTAAGCGGGGGGGCAAGTAATGAGCAGTTCTTC.